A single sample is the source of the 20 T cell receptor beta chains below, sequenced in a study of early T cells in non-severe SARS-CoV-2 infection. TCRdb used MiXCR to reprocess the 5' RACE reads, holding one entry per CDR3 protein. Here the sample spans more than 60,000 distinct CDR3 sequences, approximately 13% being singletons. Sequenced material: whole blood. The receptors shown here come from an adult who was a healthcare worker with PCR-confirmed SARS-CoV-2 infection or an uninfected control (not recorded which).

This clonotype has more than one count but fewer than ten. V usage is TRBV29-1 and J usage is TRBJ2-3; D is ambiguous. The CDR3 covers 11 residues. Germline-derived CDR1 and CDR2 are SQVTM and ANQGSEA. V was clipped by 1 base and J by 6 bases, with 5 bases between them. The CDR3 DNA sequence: TGCAGCGTTGAAGCCGGGGATACGCAGTATTTT. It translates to CSVEAGDTQYF.

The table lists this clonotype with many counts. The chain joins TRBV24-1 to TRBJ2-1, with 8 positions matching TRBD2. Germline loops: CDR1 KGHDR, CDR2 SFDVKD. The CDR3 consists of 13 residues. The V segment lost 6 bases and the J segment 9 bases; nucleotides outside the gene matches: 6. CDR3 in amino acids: CATSRAGVSEQFF. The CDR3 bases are TGTGCCACCAGTAGAGCGGGAGTGAGTGAGCAGTTCTTC.

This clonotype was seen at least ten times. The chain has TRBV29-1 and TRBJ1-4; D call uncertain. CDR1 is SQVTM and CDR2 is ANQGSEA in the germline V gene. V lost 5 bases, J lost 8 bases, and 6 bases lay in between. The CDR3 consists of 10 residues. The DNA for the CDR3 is TGCAGCGTTTATGAGGAAAAACTGTTTTTT. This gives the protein CSVYEEKLFF.

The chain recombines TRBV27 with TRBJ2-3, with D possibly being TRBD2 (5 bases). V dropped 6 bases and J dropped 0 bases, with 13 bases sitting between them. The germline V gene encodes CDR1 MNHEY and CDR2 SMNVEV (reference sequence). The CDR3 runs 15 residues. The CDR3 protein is CASSHGLMSTDTQYF. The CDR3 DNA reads TGTGCCAGCAGCCACGGACTTATGAGCACAGATACGCAGTATTTT.

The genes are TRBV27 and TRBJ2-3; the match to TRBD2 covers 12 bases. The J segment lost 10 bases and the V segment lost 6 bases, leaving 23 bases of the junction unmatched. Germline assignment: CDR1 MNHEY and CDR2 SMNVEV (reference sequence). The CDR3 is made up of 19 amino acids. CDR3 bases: TGTGCCAGCAGCCACGGCGGTGCCCCGACTAGCGGGAGAAAGGGGGCGCAGTATTTT. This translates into CASSHGGAPTSGRKGAQYF.

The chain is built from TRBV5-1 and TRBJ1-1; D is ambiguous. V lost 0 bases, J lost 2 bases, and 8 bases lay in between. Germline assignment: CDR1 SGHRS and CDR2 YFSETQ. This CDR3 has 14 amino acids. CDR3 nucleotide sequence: TGCGCCAGCAGCTTGGACCAGACCAACACTGAAGCTTTCTTT. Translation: CASSLDQTNTEAFF.

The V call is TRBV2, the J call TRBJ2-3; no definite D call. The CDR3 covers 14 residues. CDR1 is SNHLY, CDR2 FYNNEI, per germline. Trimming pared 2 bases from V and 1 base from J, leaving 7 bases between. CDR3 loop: CASSEWVGTDTQYF. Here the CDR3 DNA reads TGTGCCAGCAGTGAATGGGTTGGCACAGATACGCAGTATTTT.

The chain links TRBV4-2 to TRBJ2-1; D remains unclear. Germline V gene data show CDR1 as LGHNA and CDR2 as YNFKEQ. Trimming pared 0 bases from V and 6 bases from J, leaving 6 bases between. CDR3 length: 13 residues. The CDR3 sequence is CASSQESVNEQFF. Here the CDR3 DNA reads TGTGCCAGCAGCCAAGAGTCTGTCAATGAGCAGTTCTTC.

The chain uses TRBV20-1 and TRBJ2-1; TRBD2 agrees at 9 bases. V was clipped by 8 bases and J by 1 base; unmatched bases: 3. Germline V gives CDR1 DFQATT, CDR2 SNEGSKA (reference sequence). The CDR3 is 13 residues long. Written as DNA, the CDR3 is TGCAGTCCTCTAGCGGGATCCTACAATGAGCAGTTCTTC. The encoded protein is CSPLAGSYNEQFF.

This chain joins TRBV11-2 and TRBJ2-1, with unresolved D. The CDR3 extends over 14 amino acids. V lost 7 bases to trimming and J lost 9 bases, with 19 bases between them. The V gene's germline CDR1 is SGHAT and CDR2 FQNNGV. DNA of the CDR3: TGTGCCAGCATGGGCGGCCTAGATTCCAGTGAGCAGTTCTTC. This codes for CASMGGLDSSEQFF.

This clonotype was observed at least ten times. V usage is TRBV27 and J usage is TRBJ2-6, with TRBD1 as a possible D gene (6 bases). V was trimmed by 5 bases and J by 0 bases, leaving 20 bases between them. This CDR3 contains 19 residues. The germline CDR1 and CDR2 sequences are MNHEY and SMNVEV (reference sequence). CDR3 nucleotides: TGTGCCAGCAGTCTGAGGGGCTGGGGGCCTCTCTCTGGGGCCAACGTCCTGACTTTC. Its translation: CASSLRGWGPLSGANVLTF.

Here the CDR3 reads CASSSSTARAGNTIYF. The DNA for the CDR3 is TGTGCCAGCAGCTCCTCGACAGCTCGTGCTGGAAACACCATATATTTT. The chain recombines TRBV5-5 with TRBJ1-3, with D tentatively TRBD1 (5 bases). Germline loops: CDR1 SGHKS, CDR2 YYEKEE (reference sequence). The CDR3 length is 16 residues. The V and J ends lost 3 bases and 2 bases respectively, with 15 bases between them.

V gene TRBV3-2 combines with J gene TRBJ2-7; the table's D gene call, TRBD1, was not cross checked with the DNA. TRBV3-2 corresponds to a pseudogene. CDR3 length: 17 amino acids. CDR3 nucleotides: TGTGCCAGCAGCCAAGATAATCTCCCAGGACAGGGATACGAGCAGTACTTC. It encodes CASSQDNLPGQGYEQYF.

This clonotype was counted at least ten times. The CDR3 DNA sequence: TGCAGTGCTACCCGGGACAGCGCAACTAATGAAAAACTGTTTTTT. Translating it yields CSATRDSATNEKLFF. This rearrangement joins TRBV20-1 to TRBJ1-4; 7 bases are a match to TRBD1. The ends lost 4 bases at V and 0 bases at J; junction bases unmatched: 5. The CDR3 spans 15 residues. Per germline, CDR1 DFQATT and CDR2 SNEGSKA (reference sequence).

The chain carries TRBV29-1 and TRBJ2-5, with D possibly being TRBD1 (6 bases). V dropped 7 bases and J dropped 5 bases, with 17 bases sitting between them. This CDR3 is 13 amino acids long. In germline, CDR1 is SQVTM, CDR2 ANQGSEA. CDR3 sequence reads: CSAKQGNKETQYF. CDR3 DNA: TGCAGCGCAAAGCAGGGGAATAAGGAGACCCAGTACTTC.

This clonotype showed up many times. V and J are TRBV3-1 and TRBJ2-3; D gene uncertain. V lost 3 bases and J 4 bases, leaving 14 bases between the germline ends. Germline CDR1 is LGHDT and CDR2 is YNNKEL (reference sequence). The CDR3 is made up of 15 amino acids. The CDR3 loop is CASSQPSGFADTQYF. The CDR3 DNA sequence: TGTGCCAGCAGCCAGCCGTCGGGCTTCGCAGATACGCAGTATTTT.

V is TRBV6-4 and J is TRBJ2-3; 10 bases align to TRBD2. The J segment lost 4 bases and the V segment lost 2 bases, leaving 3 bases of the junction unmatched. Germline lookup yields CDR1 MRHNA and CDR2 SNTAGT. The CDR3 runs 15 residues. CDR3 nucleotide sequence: TGTGCCAGCAGTGACAGGCTAGCGGGAGCAGATACGCAGTATTTT. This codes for CASSDRLAGADTQYF.

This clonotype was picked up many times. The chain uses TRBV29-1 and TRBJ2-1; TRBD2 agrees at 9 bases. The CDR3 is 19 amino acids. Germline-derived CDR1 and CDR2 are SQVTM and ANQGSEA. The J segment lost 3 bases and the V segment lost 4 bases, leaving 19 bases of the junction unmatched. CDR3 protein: CSVAAGTLGGRAFYNEQFF. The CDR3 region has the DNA TGCAGCGTTGCCGCCGGGACTTTGGGCGGGAGGGCCTTCTACAATGAGCAGTTCTTC.

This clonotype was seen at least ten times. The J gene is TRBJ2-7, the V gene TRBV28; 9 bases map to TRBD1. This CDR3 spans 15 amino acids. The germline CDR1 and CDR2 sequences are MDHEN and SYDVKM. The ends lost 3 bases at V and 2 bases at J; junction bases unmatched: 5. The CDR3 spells CASSLVRTGAYEQYF. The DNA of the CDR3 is TGTGCCAGCAGTTTGGTGAGGACAGGGGCCTACGAGCAGTACTTC.

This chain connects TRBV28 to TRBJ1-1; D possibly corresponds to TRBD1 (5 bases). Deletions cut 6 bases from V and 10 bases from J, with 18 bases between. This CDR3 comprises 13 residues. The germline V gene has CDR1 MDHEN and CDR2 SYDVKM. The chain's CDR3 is CASSSGRSRGAFF. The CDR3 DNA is TGTGCCAGCAGCTCGGGGCGCAGTAGGGGAGCTTTCTTT. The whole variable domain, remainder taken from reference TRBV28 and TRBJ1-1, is DVKVTQSSRYLVKRTGEKVFLECVQDMDHENMFWYRQDPGLGLRLIYFSYDVKMKEKGDIPEGYSVSREKKERFSLILESASTNQTSMYLCASSSGRSRGAFFGQGTRLTVV.